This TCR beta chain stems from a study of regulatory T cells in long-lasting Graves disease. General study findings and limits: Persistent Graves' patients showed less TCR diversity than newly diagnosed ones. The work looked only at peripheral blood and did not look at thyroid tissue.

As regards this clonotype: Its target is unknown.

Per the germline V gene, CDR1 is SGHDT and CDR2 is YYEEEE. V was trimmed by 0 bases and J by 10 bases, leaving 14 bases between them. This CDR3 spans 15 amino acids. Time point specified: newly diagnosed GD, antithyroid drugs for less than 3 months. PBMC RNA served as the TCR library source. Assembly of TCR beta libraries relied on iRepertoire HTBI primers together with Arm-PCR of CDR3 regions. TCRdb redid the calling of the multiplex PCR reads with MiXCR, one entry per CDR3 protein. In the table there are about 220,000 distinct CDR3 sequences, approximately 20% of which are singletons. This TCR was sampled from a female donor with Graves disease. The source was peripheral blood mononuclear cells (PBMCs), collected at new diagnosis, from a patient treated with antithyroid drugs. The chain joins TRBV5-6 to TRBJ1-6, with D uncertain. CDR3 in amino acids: CASSLVGRMRSPLHF. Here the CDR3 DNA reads TGTGCCAGCAGCTTGGTCGGCAGGATGCGATCACCCCTCCACTTT.